This T cell receptor beta chain was documented in a study of T-cell memory formation after mild COVID-19. CDR1 is ENHRY, CDR2 SYGVKD, per germline. The CDR3 totals 16 residues. The V gene end was trimmed by 8 bases and the J gene end by 3 bases; junction bases not matched to a gene: 7. MiXCR, run by TCRdb on the 5' RACE reads, gives a single entry per CDR3 protein. The table records more than 400,000 distinct CDR3 sequences, around a sixth of them present only once. To note about this clonotype: Its cognate antigen is unknown.

Whole-study results and caveats: CD4+ contracting clones were mainly CM and EM; CD8+ ones, EMRA. Pre-infection memory held some responding clones, suggesting pre-existing cross-reactive T cells responded. Second-wave clones peaking on day 37 lacked confirmed SARS-CoV-2 specificity.

This chain joins TRBV10-3 and TRBJ2-5, with 15 bases aligning to TRBD2. The sequenced sample consisted of PBMCs or a T cell subset sorted from them (not recorded which). This receptor was taken from an adult woman who had mild COVID-19 (a few samples of this study predate the infection). Cell type and time point are not known. CDR3 nucleotide sequence: TGTGCCATCCGCGGGAGGACTAGCGGGGGGGAAGAGACCCAGTACTTC. Protein sequence: CAIRGRTSGGEETQYF.